One and the same sample provided the 15 T cell receptor beta chains below, sequenced in a study of T cells in Graves' hyperthyroidism and ophthalmopathy. RNA transcripts were the template for amplifying TCR beta CDR3 regions. An initial round of RT-PCR targeting the TCR CDR3 relied on the HTBI primer set. TCRdb re-derived calls from the multiplex PCR reads in MiXCR, one entry per CDR3 protein. The sample includes a few hundred thousand distinct CDR3 sequences, about 14% of them seen just once. Sequenced: blood. All receptors come from a woman under 40 with Graves' ophthalmopathy.

Many counts were recorded for this clonotype. The gene calls are TRBV12-3 or TRBV12-4 and TRBJ1-5; tentative D call: TRBD1 (6 bases). The CDR3 runs 14 residues. Deletions cut 2 bases from V and 3 bases from J, with 8 bases between. The CDR3 DNA sequence: TGTGCCAGCAGTTTAAGGACAGCCAATCAGCCCCAGCATTTT. Translated, it gives CASSLRTANQPQHF.

The gene calls are TRBV20-1 and TRBJ2-7, with D perhaps TRBD2 (7 bases). The CDR3 covers 16 residues. Germline V gene data show CDR1 as DFQATT and CDR2 as SNEGSKA (reference sequence). Trimming removed 5 bases at V and 5 bases at J, with 25 bases between. Here the CDR3 reads CSAVAVGGGGLDEQYF. CDR3 in DNA: TGCAGTGCTGTTGCCGTAGGGGGGGGGGGGCTTGACGAGCAGTACTTC.

This clonotype was seen repeatedly, ten times or more. The genes are TRBV11-1 and TRBJ2-3, with 9 bases identical to TRBD1. This CDR3 has 14 amino acids. CDR1 SGHAT and CDR2 FQDESV come from the germline V gene (reference sequence). Trimming removed 4 bases from V and 9 bases from J; junction bases left unmatched: 8. This CDR3 reads CASSSVNDRGTQYF. CDR3 sequence (DNA): TGTGCCAGCAGCTCCGTAAACGACAGGGGGACGCAGTATTTT.

This clonotype was counted at least ten times. V is TRBV18 and J is TRBJ2-5, with a possible D match to TRBD1 (6 bases). With 5 bases removed from V and 1 base from J, the gap between germline ends came to 11 bases. The germline V gene has CDR1 KGHSH and CDR2 LQKENI. This CDR3 comprises 14 residues. The CDR3 region is CASSAQQGQETQYF. CDR3 nucleotides: TGTGCCAGCTCAGCACAACAGGGCCAAGAGACCCAGTACTTC.

Note on this clonotype: This clone may be a read error of a much larger clone one base away. The chain uses TRBV9 and TRBJ2-1, with D possibly called TRBD1 or TRBD2 (5 bases each). This CDR3 is 13 amino acids long. The ends were cut back, 4 bases at V and 12 bases at J, with 17 bases in the middle. Germline assignment: CDR1 SGDLS and CDR2 YYNGEE. The CDR3 nucleotides are TGTGCCAGCAGCTTAGGGCCGGGACGCGGGCAGTTCTTC. It encodes CASSLGPGRGQFF.

Notes on this clonotype: This clone may be a read error of a much larger clone one base away. This chain joins TRBV12-3 or TRBV12-4 and TRBJ1-4; D gene ambiguous. The CDR3 loop spans 11 amino acids. In DNA form, the CDR3 reads TGTGCCAACAGTACGTTGGAAAAACTGTTTTTT. Protein: CANSTLEKLFF.

This clonotype was detected ten times or more. This chain joins TRBV28 and TRBJ2-1, with D perhaps matching TRBD2 (5 bases). Germline values: CDR1 MDHEN, CDR2 SYDVKM. This CDR3 is 14 amino acids long. Trimming left V 6 bases short and J 3 bases short, with 12 bases between. CDR3: CASSQKADYNEQFF. Written as DNA, the CDR3 is TGTGCCAGCAGCCAAAAAGCGGACTACAATGAGCAGTTCTTC.

This clonotype was found many times. CDR3 in amino acids: CASSPQQGLEAFF. The CDR3 region has the DNA TGTGCCAGCTCACCTCAACAGGGGCTTGAAGCTTTCTTT. The J gene is TRBJ1-1, the V gene TRBV18; TRBD1 matches 7 bases. V shed 3 bases, J shed 7 bases, and the junction held 5 bases outside the gene matches. The CDR3 loop spans 13 amino acids. The germline V gene has CDR1 KGHSH and CDR2 LQKENI. The whole variable domain, remainder taken from reference TRBV18 and TRBJ1-1, is NAGVMQNPRHLVRRRGQEARLRCSPMKGHSHVYWYRQLPEEGLKFMVYLQKENIIDESGMPKERFSAEFPKEGPSILRIQQVVRGDSAAYFCASSPQQGLEAFFGQGTRLTVV.

This clonotype showed up many times. The chain links TRBV28 to TRBJ1-1, with a possible D match to TRBD1 (6 bases). Looked up from germline, CDR1 is MDHEN and CDR2 is SYDVKM. This CDR3 is built from 15 residues. The V and J ends lost 7 bases and 4 bases respectively, with 19 bases between them. The CDR3 DNA follows: TGTGCCAGCACCATATCCCCTGGGGGCTTCACTGAAGCTTTCTTT. Amino acids: CASTISPGGFTEAFF.

This clonotype was found a few times. The V gene is TRBV7-8, the J gene TRBJ2-2, with 7 bases identical to TRBD2. Trimming cost V 5 bases and J 1 base; bases outside gene matches: 13. CDR1 is SGHVS and CDR2 is FQNEAQ in the germline V gene. The CDR3 covers 18 residues. CDR3 coding DNA: TGTGCCAGCAGCGCATTCTCTATCGCGGGGGAGAACACCGGGGAGCTGTTTTTT. Its protein is CASSAFSIAGENTGELFF.

This clonotype was recorded many times. J is TRBJ2-2 and V is TRBV28; no clear D. In germline, CDR1 is MDHEN, CDR2 SYDVKM. V was clipped by 7 bases and J by 0 bases, with 9 bases between them. The CDR3 loop spans 14 amino acids. The CDR3 loop reads CASTPRPNTGELFF. DNA of the CDR3: TGTGCCAGCACGCCGCGTCCGAACACCGGGGAGCTGTTTTTT.

This clonotype was recorded at least ten times. This chain links TRBV20-1 with TRBJ1-2, with D unclear. The CDR3 length is 12 residues. The V gene lost 7 bases and the J gene lost 0 bases, with 9 bases spanning the gap. CDR1 and CDR2 (germline): DFQATT, SNEGSKA (reference sequence). CDR3 coding DNA: TGCAGTGTTCGCGTAGCTAACTATGGCTACACCTTC. Its translation: CSVRVANYGYTF.

This clonotype appeared many times. V and J are TRBV7-2 and TRBJ2-3; D is unresolved. The germline V gene has CDR1 SGHTA and CDR2 FQGNSA. The CDR3 sequence is 14 residues long. Deletions cut 5 bases from V and 0 bases from J, with 9 bases between. The CDR3 sequence: CASSPTTSTDTQYF. Here the CDR3 DNA reads TGTGCCAGCAGCCCGACGACCAGCACAGATACGCAGTATTTT.

This clonotype was seen many times. The rearrangement links TRBV7-3 to TRBJ2-5, with D tentatively TRBD1 or TRBD2 (5 bases each). V lost 4 bases, J lost 4 bases, and 10 bases lay in between. Germline CDR1 and CDR2: SGHTA and FQGTGA. The CDR3 spans 13 residues. CDR3 sequence: CASSSYGGETQYF. In DNA, the CDR3 is TGTGCCAGCAGCTCCTATGGGGGAGAGACCCAGTACTTC.

This clonotype was picked up many times. The CDR3 nucleotides are TGTGCCAGCAACAGACAGTCCGCCTACACCTTC. It is translated as CASNRQSAYTF. The J gene is TRBJ1-2, the V gene TRBV2; tentative D call: TRBD1 (5 bases). Germline CDR1 is SNHLY and CDR2 is FYNNEI. This CDR3 region has 11 residues. Trimming removed 7 bases at V and 10 bases at J, with 13 bases between.